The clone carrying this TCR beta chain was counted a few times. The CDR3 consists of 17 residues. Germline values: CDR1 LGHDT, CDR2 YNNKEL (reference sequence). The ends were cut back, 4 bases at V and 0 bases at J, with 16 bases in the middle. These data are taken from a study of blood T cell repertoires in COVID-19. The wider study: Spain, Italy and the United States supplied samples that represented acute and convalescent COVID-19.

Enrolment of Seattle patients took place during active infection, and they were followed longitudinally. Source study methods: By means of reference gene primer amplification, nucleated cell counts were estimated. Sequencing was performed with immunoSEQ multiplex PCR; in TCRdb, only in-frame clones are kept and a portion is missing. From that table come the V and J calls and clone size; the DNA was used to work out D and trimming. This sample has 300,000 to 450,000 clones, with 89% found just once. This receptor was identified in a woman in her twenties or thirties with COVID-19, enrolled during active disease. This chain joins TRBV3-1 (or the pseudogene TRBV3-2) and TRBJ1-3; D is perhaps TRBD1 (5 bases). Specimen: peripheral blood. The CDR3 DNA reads TGTGCCAGCAGCCCCCGTGCGGGGGATAGCTCTGGAAACACCATATATTTT. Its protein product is CASSPRAGDSSGNTIYF.